This entry is about one T cell receptor beta chain. Its specificity is unknown. This sample is drawn from a study of yellow fever vaccine responses in identical twins. MiXCR, applied by TCRdb to the RT-PCR reads, yields one record per CDR3 protein. This sample has around 20,000 distinct CDR3 sequences; roughly 70% occur once, and the top ten carry approximately 2.2%. The length of the CDR3 is 14 residues. After removal of 6 bases from V and 4 bases from J, the junction contained 4 bases not matched to a gene. Germline V gives CDR1 MDHEN, CDR2 SYDVKM. Study findings and constraints: Twins' vaccine T cell responses reportedly seemed partly convergent and partly personalized.

Here the sequenced sample was T cells from blood (PBMCs), unsorted or a sorted subset (not recorded which), taken before or after yellow fever vaccination (not recorded which). This receptor was identified in a woman under 30 who received the yellow fever vaccine. The chain couples TRBV28 to TRBJ2-1, with 9 bases identical to TRBD1. CDR3 coding DNA: TGTGCCAGCAGCCGGGACAGGGTATACAATGAGCAGTTCTTC. This codes for CASSRDRVYNEQFF. Variable domain in full (rest from reference TRBV28 and TRBJ2-1): DVKVTQSSRYLVKRTGEKVFLECVQDMDHENMFWYRQDPGLGLRLIYFSYDVKMKEKGDIPEGYSVSREKKERFSLILESASTNQTSMYLCASSRDRVYNEQFFGPGTRLTVL.